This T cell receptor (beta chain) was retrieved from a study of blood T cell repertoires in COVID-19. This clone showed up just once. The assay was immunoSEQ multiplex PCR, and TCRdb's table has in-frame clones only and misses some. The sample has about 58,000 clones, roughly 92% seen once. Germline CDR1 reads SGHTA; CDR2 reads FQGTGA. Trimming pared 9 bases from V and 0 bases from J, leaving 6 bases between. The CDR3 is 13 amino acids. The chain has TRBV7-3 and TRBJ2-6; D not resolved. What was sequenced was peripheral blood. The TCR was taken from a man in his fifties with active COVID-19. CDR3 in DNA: TGTGCCAGTAGAGACTCTGGGGCCAACGTCCTGACTTTC. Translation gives CASRDSGANVLTF.